The 13 T cell receptor beta chains presented below share a single source sample, sequenced in a study of T cells in localized non-small cell lung cancer. The protocol was immunoSEQ multiplex PCR, while the TCRdb copy is restricted to in-frame clones and leaves out a portion. This sample yields approximately 83,000 clones, of which about nine tenths are seen a single time; roughly 4% belongs to the top ten. The specimen was PBMCs, collected before any cancer treatment. These receptors were taken from a woman between 35 and 70 years old with stage II squamous cell lung carcinoma.

V usage is TRBV6-5 and J usage is TRBJ1-1; no clear D gene. V lost 4 bases to trimming and J lost 5 bases, with 5 bases between them. There are 11 residues in the CDR3. Germline CDR1 is MNHEY and CDR2 is SVGAGI. The CDR3 DNA is TGTGCCAGCAGTTCGGAGACTGAAGCTTTCTTT. Amino acid sequence: CASSSETEAFF.

This clone was counted between two and nine times. The chain combines TRBV11-2 with TRBJ2-5, with D hard to call. The CDR3 is made up of 13 amino acids. In germline, CDR1 is SGHAT, CDR2 FQNNGV. V lost 5 bases, J lost 0 bases, and 7 bases lay in between. As DNA, the CDR3 is TGTGCCAGCAGCGGCTCAGACCAAGAGACCCAGTACTTC. It yields the protein CASSGSDQETQYF.

The table lists this clone with a count of one. The chain has TRBV7-9 and TRBJ1-2; D remains ambiguous. CDR3 length: 13 residues. Germline CDR1 is SEHNR and CDR2 is FQNEAQ (reference sequence). Deletions cut 5 bases from V and 8 bases from J, with 15 bases between. CDR3 DNA sequence: TGTGCCAGCAGCCCATCTCAGGCGATGGGCTACACCTTC. Amino acids: CASSPSQAMGYTF.

This clone was observed a single time. The CDR3 loop is CASSSSGRDSYNEQFF. CDR3 bases: TGTGCCAGCAGCTCTAGCGGGAGGGACTCCTACAATGAGCAGTTCTTC. V usage is TRBV5-6 and J usage is TRBJ2-1; the match to TRBD2 covers 12 bases. The CDR3 totals 16 residues. The V segment lost 3 bases and the J segment 0 bases; nucleotides outside the gene matches: 1. From germline, CDR1 is SGHDT and CDR2 YYEEEE.

V and J are TRBV19 and TRBJ1-2, with TRBD1 matching over 8 bases. This CDR3 has 15 amino acids. Germline values: CDR1 LNHDA, CDR2 SQIVND (reference sequence). The V gene end was trimmed by 6 bases and the J gene end by 4 bases; junction bases not matched to a gene: 10. Written as DNA, the CDR3 is TGTGCCAGTAGAGCCCCTACAGGGGGTGCCTATGGCTACACCTTC. This gives the protein CASRAPTGGAYGYTF. Looking up the rest from reference TRBV19 and TRBJ1-2 gives the full variable domain: DGGITQSPKYLFRKEGQNVTLSCEQNLNHDAMYWYRQDPGQGLRLIYYSQIVNDFQKGDIAEGYSVSREKKESFPLTVTSAQKNPTAFYLCASRAPTGGAYGYTFGSGTRLTVV.

As to this clone: The same CDR3 also results from other DNA sequences found in this sample. The chain couples TRBV7-9 to TRBJ2-6, with 9 bases that match TRBD2. The CDR3 spans 16 residues. V gave up 7 bases and J gave up 2 bases; unmatched junction bases: 6. The germline CDR1 and CDR2 sequences are SEHNR and FQNEAQ (reference sequence). The CDR3 DNA follows: TGTGCCAGCACCTCGCGGGGGGGCCCTGGGGCCAACGTCCTGACTTTC. This encodes CASTSRGGPGANVLTF.

The chain is built from TRBV7-9 and TRBJ2-1, with 7 bases aligning to TRBD1. After removal of 8 bases from V and 6 bases from J, the junction contained 4 bases not matched to a gene. Germline V lookup: CDR1 SEHNR, CDR2 FQNEAQ (reference sequence). This CDR3 spans 12 amino acids. CDR3 DNA: TGTGCCAGCGACAGGGAAAGCAATGAGCAGTTCTTC. It translates to CASDRESNEQFF.

V is TRBV19 and J is TRBJ1-2; D might be TRBD1 (5 bases). The germline gives CDR1 LNHDA, CDR2 SQIVND (reference sequence). The CDR3 is 15 amino acids. Trimming left V 7 bases short and J 2 bases short, with 17 bases between. CDR3 nucleotide sequence: TGTGCCAGTAATCCAGGGCTTTACCCGAACTATGGCTACACCTTC. Encoded protein: CASNPGLYPNYGYTF.

V usage is TRBV14 and J usage is TRBJ2-7, with no clear D. The CDR3 consists of 15 residues. V was pared by 4 bases and J by 5 bases, with 18 bases between. Germline CDR1 reads SGHDN; CDR2 reads FVKESK. This chain's CDR3 is CASSPLSRPPDEQYF. DNA of the CDR3: TGTGCCAGCAGCCCATTGTCTCGACCCCCTGACGAGCAGTACTTC.

The chain carries TRBV27 and TRBJ2-2, with a weak D call TRBD1 (6 bases). CDR3 length equals 15 residues. Trimming shortened V by 8 bases and J by 6 bases, and 19 bases separated the two germline ends. Germline CDR1 and CDR2: MNHEY and SMNVEV (reference sequence). In DNA, the CDR3 is TGTGCCAGCCGAAGACAGGTTTCTGGGTCCGGGGAGCTGTTTTTT. Translating it yields CASRRQVSGSGELFF.

The chain recombines TRBV25-1 with TRBJ2-2; D might be TRBD1 or TRBD2, each matching 5 bases. The V gene's germline CDR1 is MGHDK and CDR2 SYGVNS. The CDR3 sequence is 16 residues long. V was shortened by 5 bases and J by 5 bases, with 18 bases between the two germline ends. The CDR3: CASSLNRGTRTGELFF. The CDR3 DNA is TGTGCCAGCAGTCTGAACCGAGGGACGAGGACCGGGGAGCTGTTTTTT.

This clone was seen just once. This CDR3 reads CASSISGTEAFF. CDR3 coding DNA: TGTGCCAGCAGTATCTCAGGGACTGAAGCTTTCTTT. The genes are TRBV28 and TRBJ1-1; tentative D call: TRBD1 (5 bases). The germline V gene encodes CDR1 MDHEN and CDR2 SYDVKM. The CDR3 covers 12 residues. V gave up 5 bases and J gave up 5 bases, with 9 bases separating them.

CDR3 sequence: CAWSVMRQTGTSDGGYTF. The CDR3, as DNA: TGTGCCTGGAGTGTAATGAGGCAGACCGGGACAAGCGACGGAGGCTACACCTTC. V gene TRBV30 combines with J gene TRBJ1-2, with D possibly TRBD1 on 6 matching bases. Trimming removed 0 bases from V and 8 bases from J, with 28 bases in between. This CDR3 is built from 18 residues. In germline, CDR1 is GTSNPN, CDR2 SVGIG (reference sequence). The full variable domain, in which reference TRBV30 and TRBJ1-2 provide the parts outside the CDR3, is SQTIHQWPATLVQPVGSPLSLECTVEGTSNPNLYWYRQAAGRGLQLLFYSVGIGQISSEVPQNLSASRPQDRQFILSSKKLLLSDSGFYLCAWSVMRQTGTSDGGYTFGSGTRLTVV.